This entry lists 13 T cell receptor beta chains sequenced from one sample in a study of OX40 agonist ivuxolimab in advanced cancers. The library was generated by the immunoSEQ multiplex PCR assay. In its TCRdb copy, this immuneACCESS table keeps in-frame sequences only and misses some clones. Where compared with another copy, unresolved V genes explain less than half of these, and the others have no known cause. The sample yields 11,000 to 15,000 clones; roughly 87% were counted once. Around two thirds of the sample is taken by the ten largest. Sequencing was performed on CD4+ or CD8+ T cells sorted from blood, taken in a trial of the OX40 agonist ivuxolimab. These receptor sequences come from an adult with an advanced solid tumor such as melanoma, head and neck, liver or kidney cancer.

This chain joins TRBV5-4 and TRBJ2-5; 7 nucleotides agree with TRBD2. Unmatched junction bases numbered 12, after V lost 2 bases and J lost 5 bases. Germline lookup yields CDR1 SGHNT and CDR2 YYREEE (reference sequence). The CDR3 has 16 residues. The CDR3 loop is CASSFFGGRARETQYF. The CDR3 DNA is TGTGCCAGCAGCTTCTTTGGAGGGAGGGCCCGGGAGACCCAGTACTTC.

The chain links TRBV19 to TRBJ2-3; either TRBD1 or TRBD2 may supply D (5 bases each). V was cut by 3 bases and J by 3 bases, with 13 bases left in between. This CDR3 has 15 amino acids. Germline lookup yields CDR1 LNHDA and CDR2 SQIVND (reference sequence). CDR3: CASSMWGIGTDTQYF. For the CDR3, the DNA is TGTGCCAGTAGTATGTGGGGGATCGGGACAGATACGCAGTATTTT. The variable domain in full, completed from reference TRBV19 and TRBJ2-3, reads DGGITQSPKYLFRKEGQNVTLSCEQNLNHDAMYWYRQDPGQGLRLIYYSQIVNDFQKGDIAEGYSVSREKKESFPLTVTSAQKNPTAFYLCASSMWGIGTDTQYFGPGTRLTVL.

This chain connects TRBV6-5 to TRBJ2-5, with 12 nucleotides matching TRBD2. The V gene's germline CDR1 is MNHEY and CDR2 SVGAGI. The V and J ends lost 6 bases and 3 bases, in that order; junction bases with no gene match: 5. The CDR3 covers 15 residues. Here the CDR3 reads CASSQRTSGKETQYF. The CDR3 nucleotides read TGTGCCAGCAGCCAAAGGACTAGCGGGAAAGAGACCCAGTACTTC.

This chain links TRBV11-2 with TRBJ1-4; possibly TRBD1 for D (6 bases). The V end was cut by 7 bases, the J end by 8 bases, with 20 bases between. From germline, CDR1 is SGHAT and CDR2 FQNNGV. The CDR3 totals 15 residues. CDR3 amino acids: CASNTGGGAREKLFF. In DNA, the CDR3 is TGTGCCAGCAACACCGGCGGGGGGGCACGAGAAAAACTGTTTTTT.

The V call is TRBV28, the J call TRBJ2-7; D may match TRBD1 or TRBD2 (5 bases each). Germline CDR1 is MDHEN and CDR2 is SYDVKM. CDR3 length: 14 residues. V was cut by 5 bases and J by 3 bases, with 14 bases left in between. CDR3 protein: CASSEPGPGYEQYF. CDR3 coding DNA: TGTGCCAGCAGTGAACCGGGACCAGGCTACGAGCAGTACTTC. Full variable domain (rest looked up from reference TRBV28 and TRBJ2-7): DVKVTQSSRYLVKRTGEKVFLECVQDMDHENMFWYRQDPGLGLRLIYFSYDVKMKEKGDIPEGYSVSREKKERFSLILESASTNQTSMYLCASSEPGPGYEQYFGPGTRLTVT.

This sequence joins TRBV7-2 and TRBJ2-2, with a tentative D call TRBD2 (6 bases). Germline CDR1 and CDR2: SGHTA and FQGNSA. Trimming pared 1 base from V and 3 bases from J, leaving 15 bases between. CDR3 length equals 17 residues. CDR3 amino acids: CASSLEGWRGHTGELFF. As DNA, the CDR3 is TGTGCCAGCAGCTTAGAGGGGTGGAGGGGACACACCGGGGAGCTGTTTTTT.

The J gene is TRBJ2-5, the V gene TRBV2, with TRBD2 matching 12 bases. V shed 3 bases and J 4 bases; nucleotides not matched to a gene: 9. Germline CDR1 and CDR2: SNHLY and FYNNEI. The CDR3 has 17 residues. The CDR3 spells CASSDGASGGARETQYF. DNA of the CDR3: TGTGCCAGCAGTGATGGCGCTAGCGGGGGGGCCAGAGAGACCCAGTACTTC.

This clone has just a few counts. The chain has TRBV6-6 and TRBJ2-3; D remains unclear. CDR1 is MNHNY and CDR2 is SVGAGI in the germline V gene (reference sequence). Between the trimmed V and J ends, which lost 2 bases and 1 base, there was a span of 4 bases. The CDR3 consists of 13 residues. CDR3 sequence: CASSYPGTDTQYF. CDR3 nucleotides: TGTGCCAGCAGTTACCCCGGCACAGATACGCAGTATTTT.

V usage is TRBV13 and J usage is TRBJ2-7, with a possible D match to TRBD2 (6 bases). The CDR3 consists of 14 residues. Germline V gives CDR1 PRHDT, CDR2 FYEKMQ (reference sequence). Deletions cut 0 bases from V and 2 bases from J, with 8 bases between. For the CDR3, the DNA is TGTGCCAGCAGCTTAGGACGGGGGACCTACGAGCAGTACTTC. Its translation is CASSLGRGTYEQYF.

The J gene is TRBJ2-3, the V gene TRBV5-6, with D unclear. The length of the CDR3 is 12 residues. V gave up 2 bases and J gave up 5 bases, with 6 bases separating them. Germline CDR1 SGHDT, CDR2 YYEEEE. The chain's CDR3 is CASSLPRDTQYF. DNA for the CDR3: TGTGCCAGCAGCTTACCTAGAGATACGCAGTATTTT.

This clone was counted a single time. The chain is built from TRBV5-1 and TRBJ2-7, with no clear D. Between the trimmed V and J ends, which lost 2 bases and 5 bases, there was a span of 5 bases. Germline V gives CDR1 SGHRS, CDR2 YFSETQ. There are 11 residues in the CDR3. CDR3 sequence (DNA): TGCGCCAGCAGCTTCTTGGACGAGCAGTACTTC. Its translation is CASSFLDEQYF.

The DNA for the CDR3 is TGTGCCAGCAGCTTATCCGGGACAGCATACAATGAGCAGTTCTTC. The encoded protein is CASSLSGTAYNEQFF. The V call is TRBV7-3, the J call TRBJ2-1, with 7 bases lining up with TRBD1. Losses at the gene ends were 2 bases for V and 4 bases for J; bases not matched to a gene: 5. The CDR3 extends over 15 amino acids. The germline V gene has CDR1 SGHTA and CDR2 FQGTGA. The complete variable domain, with remaining parts taken from reference TRBV7-3 and TRBJ2-1, reads GAGVSQTPSNKVTEKGKYVELRCDPISGHTALYWYRQSLGQGPEFLIYFQGTGAADDSGLPNDRFFAVRPEGSVSTLKIQRTERGDSAVYLCASSLSGTAYNEQFFGPGTRLTVL.

The V gene is TRBV4-2, the J gene TRBJ2-5; TRBD2 matches 10 bases. The V gene end was trimmed by 0 bases and the J gene end by 5 bases; junction bases not matched to a gene: 12. The CDR3 is made up of 18 amino acids. Looked up from germline, CDR1 is LGHNA and CDR2 is YNFKEQ. Written as DNA, the CDR3 is TGTGCCAGCAGCCAAGATAGGGCTAGCGGGGGCCCACGTGAGACCCAGTACTTC. As protein: CASSQDRASGGPRETQYF.